The 3 T cell receptor beta chains in this list originate from one sample, sequenced in a study of beta chain features in type 1 diabetes. All of the isolated RNA was reverse transcribed, so expressed TCRB transcripts were sequenced. The repertoire was sequenced with immunoSEQ multiplex PCR; TCRdb's copy has only in-frame clones and lacks some. The table includes roughly 400,000 clones, approximately 15% detected once. Sequenced sample: naive CD4+ T cells from blood. Receptors originate from a man aged 30-40 years in good health.

This clone was recorded only once. The chain combines TRBV9 with TRBJ2-3; TRBD2 agrees at 10 bases. Trimming at V came to 2 bases and at J to 6 bases, leaving 9 bases not matched to a gene. The CDR3 has 16 amino acids. Per the germline V gene, CDR1 is SGDLS and CDR2 is YYNGEE. This CDR3 reads CASSVTAGGMEDTQYF. For the CDR3, the DNA is TGTGCCAGCAGCGTCACAGCGGGGGGGATGGAGGATACGCAGTATTTT.

This clone was counted only a few times. The chain links TRBV7-8 to TRBJ2-1, with D possibly matching TRBD1 (6 bases). Trimming took off 4 bases at V and 9 bases at J, with 13 bases between the two ends. Germline assignment: CDR1 SGHVS and CDR2 FQNEAQ. The CDR3 extends over 13 amino acids. Here the CDR3 DNA reads TGTGCCAGCAGCTCACCCAGGGGTAGTGAGCAGTTCTTC. Protein product: CASSSPRGSEQFF.

Only a few counts were recorded for this clone. This chain links TRBV4-1 with TRBJ2-7; D perhaps matches TRBD2 (6 bases). V dropped 1 base and J dropped 7 bases, with 23 bases sitting between them. The germline CDR1 and CDR2 sequences are MGHRA and YSYEKL. The CDR3 runs 17 residues. The CDR3 nucleotides read TGCGCCAGCAGCCAAGGTCTAGCGCGGGAACTTGGTCTTGAGCAGTACTTC. Its translation is CASSQGLARELGLEQYF.